The entry below gives a single TCR beta chain sequence along with its context. Its antigen target is currently unknown. No much larger clone is present one base from it, and per-base qualities are unavailable. The data stem from a study of CD8 T cells in ankylosing spondylitis (dated by TCRdb to 2016 to 2017). Broadly, across the study: To find TCR variants linked to disease, the study profiled T cell receptor beta repertoires in ankylosing spondylitis patients and healthy donors. Samples of peripheral blood were taken, and for ankylosing spondylitis patients, synovial fluid was collected as well. The whole study cohort included about a hundred healthy donors and over 20 ankylosing spondylitis patients.

Sequencing was carried out with an Illumina HiSeq 2500. Quantitative 5'-RACE with molecular barcodes was used to prepare TCR beta libraries. Processing in the source paper ran as follows. Disease-linked TCR variants were identified with a new computational method built on a probabilistic model of VDJ rearrangement. TCRdb reworked the public reads: Q25 trimming with fastp, MiXCR clone assembly, productive beta chains retained. Every CDR3 protein is listed once, alongside the most common genes and DNA of its rows. The V and J calls were determined by TCRdb, not by the authors. This sample gives hundreds of thousands of distinct CDR3 sequences in total; over 9.5% of them show up just once. The ten largest clones take up approximately 0.51% of the sample. Inclusive of the bounding cysteine and phenylalanine, the CDR3 is 19 residues long. The kept DNA is CDR3 alone, 57 bases in frame from the first base. According to the germline V gene, CDR1 reads LGHNA and CDR2 reads YSLEER. Trimming leaves V shorter by 0 bases and J shorter by 4 bases, with the junction holding 16 bases beyond the gene matches.

The full study reports these points: The disease-linked clones were reported to be significantly enriched in matched synovial fluid samples from ankylosing spondylitis patients. A CD8+ phenotype was shown by the disease-linked clones, which were found at relatively low frequencies in peripheral blood. Some of the motif variants had been reported before in the synovial fluid and blood of reactive arthritis patients, a finding that suggests common disease-initiation mechanisms. A TCR beta motif of several highly homologous amino acid variants appeared characteristic of blood from ankylosing spondylitis patients.

Sample: blood, either unsorted or a sorted T cell fraction (not recorded which). The source is a male donor with ankylosing spondylitis. Rearrangement joined TRBV4-3 to TRBJ1-2; 8 central nucleotides agree with TRBD1. CDR3 loop: CASSQDILAGGIYLYGYTF. The nucleotides are TGCGCCAGCAGCCAAGATATTTTGGCAGGGGGCATTTACCTCTATGGCTACACCTTC.